A single sample is the source of the 21 T cell receptor beta chains below, sequenced in a study of shared clonotypes between healthy human individuals. Method: immunoSEQ multiplex PCR; TCRdb's copy keeps in-frame clones and lacks some. The profile shows 800,000 to 950,000 clones, around 96% of them singletons. Cells designated naive CD8 were CD45RO-negative and were positively selected for CCR7, with terminally differentiated effector memory CD45RA+ cells excluded. Input material: naive CD8+ T cells sorted from blood. The receptors come from a man in his thirties or forties in good health.

The chain joins TRBV9 to TRBJ2-7, with a tentative D call TRBD2 (6 bases). The CDR3 has 15 amino acids. Germline-derived CDR1 and CDR2 are SGDLS and YYNGEE. Trimming shortened V by 0 bases and J by 1 base, and 11 bases separated the two germline ends. The chain's CDR3 is CASSVGSGGSYEQYF. For the CDR3, the DNA is TGTGCCAGCAGCGTAGGATCAGGAGGGTCCTACGAGCAGTACTTC.

This chain joins TRBV7-9 and TRBJ2-1; 7 nucleotides line up with TRBD1. Germline V gene lookup returns CDR1 SEHNR and CDR2 FQNEAQ (reference sequence). The trim removed 0 bases at V and 8 bases at J, leaving 1 base unmatched. The CDR3 loop spans 13 amino acids. The CDR3 DNA sequence: TGTGCCAGCAGCTTAGCTACAGGGGATGAGCAGTTCTTC. Translated, it gives CASSLATGDEQFF. Full variable domain (rest looked up from reference TRBV7-9 and TRBJ2-1): DTGVSQNPRHKITKRGQNVTFRCDPISEHNRLYWYRQTLGQGPEFLTYFQNEAQLEKSRLLSDRFSAERPKGSFSTLEIQRTEQGDSAMYLCASSLATGDEQFFGPGTRLTVL.

This chain uses TRBV27 with TRBJ2-7; possible D gene TRBD2, 5 bases. This CDR3 comprises 16 residues. The V gene lost 2 bases and the J gene lost 2 bases, with 16 bases spanning the gap. Germline CDR1 is MNHEY and CDR2 is SMNVEV (reference sequence). This chain's CDR3 is CASSLATNNPTYEQYF. The CDR3 nucleotides read TGTGCCAGCAGTTTAGCGACTAATAACCCTACCTACGAGCAGTACTTC.

The chain employs TRBV2 and TRBJ1-1; 9 positions agree with TRBD1. V was pared by 3 bases and J by 4 bases, with 6 bases of the junction left unmatched. Per germline, CDR1 SNHLY and CDR2 FYNNEI. This CDR3 comprises 15 residues. The CDR3, as DNA: TGTGCCAGCAGTGACTTGGGACAGGGAAGCACTGAAGCTTTCTTT. Protein product: CASSDLGQGSTEAFF.

The V call is TRBV18, the J call TRBJ2-5; 8 nucleotides align to TRBD1. This CDR3 spans 16 amino acids. Germline V gene data show CDR1 as KGHSH and CDR2 as LQKENI. J gave up 5 bases and V 2 bases, and 10 bases lay outside the gene matches. CDR3 residues: CASSPGAGGRLETQYF. In DNA form, the CDR3 reads TGTGCCAGCTCACCAGGGGCAGGGGGCCGGTTGGAGACCCAGTACTTC.

This clone came up once. The chain couples TRBV11-2 to TRBJ2-5, with a weak D call TRBD2 (6 bases). Per the germline V gene, CDR1 is SGHAT and CDR2 is FQNNGV. V lost 1 base, J lost 0 bases, and 15 bases lay in between. The CDR3 contains 17 residues. The CDR3 bases are TGTGCCAGCAGCTTAGCTCACGGGGGTTTTTACCAAGAGACCCAGTACTTC. Its protein is CASSLAHGGFYQETQYF.

This clone was detected only a few times. The chain joins TRBV29-1 to TRBJ1-2; possibly TRBD1 for D (6 bases). Trimming cost V 5 bases and J 0 bases, with 16 bases left between them. Germline V CDR1 and CDR2: SQVTM, ANQGSEA. This CDR3 is 15 amino acids long. The CDR3 spells CSVHEGGPTNYGYTF. CDR3 nucleotide sequence: TGCAGCGTTCATGAGGGGGGGCCTACTAACTATGGCTACACCTTC. The variable domain in full, with the rest retrieved from reference TRBV29-1 and TRBJ1-2, is SAVISQKPSRDICQRGTSLTIQCQVDSQVTMMFWYRQQPGQSLTLIATANQGSEATYESGFVIDKFPISRPNLTFSTLTVSNMSPEDSSIYLCSVHEGGPTNYGYTFGSGTRLTVV.

The chain carries TRBV13 and TRBJ2-1; D is uncertain. Deletions cut 6 bases from V and 7 bases from J, with 7 bases between. CDR1 is PRHDT, CDR2 FYEKMQ, per germline (reference sequence). CDR3 length: 11 residues. CDR3 coding DNA: TGTGCCAGCAGTCGGACGAATGAGCAGTTCTTC. Translated, it gives CASSRTNEQFF.

This clone was seen only once. The V call is TRBV5-1, the J call TRBJ2-5, with TRBD2 identical over 13 bases. The V gene's germline CDR1 is SGHRS and CDR2 YFSETQ. The CDR3 covers 17 residues. V dropped 4 bases and J dropped 1; count of bases not matched to a gene: 7. CDR3 sequence: CASSGGLAGVGQETQYF. The CDR3 region has the DNA TGCGCCAGCAGCGGCGGACTAGCGGGAGTGGGCCAAGAGACCCAGTACTTC.

Concerning this clone itself: An end of the junction does not agree with germline; a read error may underlie this. This chain's CDR3 is CASSSEREGYNEQFF. The CDR3 DNA reads as TGTGCCAGCAGTTCTGAGCGGGAGGGTTACAATGAACAGTTCTTC. The V gene is TRBV27, the J gene TRBJ2-1; 10 bases line up with TRBD2. The CDR3 totals 15 residues. Germline V lookup: CDR1 MNHEY, CDR2 SMNVEV (reference sequence).

The chain couples TRBV28 to TRBJ2-2, with D unclear. Germline V lookup: CDR1 MDHEN, CDR2 SYDVKM. V was shortened by 6 bases and J by 7 bases, with 6 bases between the two germline ends. The CDR3 spans 11 residues. The CDR3 region has the DNA TGTGCCAGCAGCTACGGCGGGGAGCTGTTTTTT. It encodes CASSYGGELFF.

The CDR3 is CASSLWGGRPSSYEQYF. CDR3 sequence (DNA): TGTGCCAGCAGTTTATGGGGGGGACGGCCGAGCTCCTACGAGCAGTACTTC. V is TRBV28 and J is TRBJ2-7, with D possibly TRBD2 on 6 matching bases. CDR1 is MDHEN and CDR2 is SYDVKM in the germline V gene. Trimming cost V 0 bases and J 0 bases, with 15 bases left between them. CDR3 size: 17 residues.

The chain combines TRBV18 with TRBJ2-2; no clear D gene. Germline V gene data show CDR1 as KGHSH and CDR2 as LQKENI. Trimming pared 0 bases from V and 5 bases from J, leaving 1 base between. This CDR3 contains 12 residues. CDR3 nucleotide sequence: TGTGCCAGCTCACCACCGACCGGGGAGCTGTTTTTT. As protein: CASSPPTGELFF.

This chain connects TRBV10-2 to TRBJ2-3; the D gene is possibly TRBD2 (5 bases). Germline V gene lookup returns CDR1 WSHSY and CDR2 SAAADI. This CDR3 region has 15 residues. V lost 5 bases to trimming and J lost 2 bases, with 14 bases between them. Here the CDR3 reads CASSPMLADTDTQYF. DNA of the CDR3: TGCGCCAGCAGTCCGATGCTAGCAGACACAGATACGCAGTATTTT.

The chain links TRBV4-1 to TRBJ1-2; TRBD1 matches 9 bases. Per germline, CDR1 MGHRA and CDR2 YSYEKL. The CDR3 covers 15 residues. The J segment lost 1 base and the V segment lost 3 bases, leaving 3 bases of the junction unmatched. This CDR3 is CASSHGTGLNYGYTF. CDR3 bases: TGCGCCAGCAGCCACGGGACAGGGCTTAACTATGGCTACACCTTC.

This chain uses TRBV5-1 with TRBJ2-3; D gene ambiguous. Germline CDR1 SGHRS, CDR2 YFSETQ. The CDR3 runs 16 residues. The V end was cut by 0 bases, the J end by 5 bases, with 16 bases between. The CDR3 protein is CASSLVIRVSGDTQYF. CDR3 in DNA: TGCGCCAGCAGCTTGGTCATTCGGGTATCAGGAGATACGCAGTATTTT.

This rearrangement joins TRBV29-1 to TRBJ2-7; D uncertain. The CDR3 loop spans 13 amino acids. The germline V and J ends were trimmed by 3 bases and 3 bases, with 12 bases remaining between them. Germline V gene data show CDR1 as SQVTM and CDR2 as ANQGSEA. CDR3 protein: CSVESASGYEQYF. For the CDR3, the DNA is TGCAGCGTTGAGTCGGCATCAGGCTACGAGCAGTACTTC.

The chain carries TRBV4-1 and TRBJ2-7; D possibly corresponds to TRBD1 (6 bases). The CDR3 length is 15 residues. Trimming took 1 base from V and 5 from J, leaving 15 bases between them. Germline V gene data show CDR1 as MGHRA and CDR2 as YSYEKL. The chain's CDR3 is CASSQADSPTDEQYF. Here the CDR3 DNA reads TGCGCCAGCAGCCAAGCGGACAGCCCCACGGACGAGCAGTACTTC.

As to this clone: The sample holds other DNA sequences that translate to the same CDR3. The rearrangement links TRBV2 to TRBJ2-7, with D possibly being TRBD1 (5 bases). With 6 bases removed from V and 7 bases from J, the gap between germline ends came to 7 bases. The germline V gene encodes CDR1 SNHLY and CDR2 FYNNEI. The length of the CDR3 is 10 residues. CDR3 sequence (DNA): TGTGCCAGCAGGGGGCAGGAGCAGTACTTC. This encodes CASRGQEQYF.

The chain uses TRBV28 and TRBJ2-5, with 7 bases that match TRBD2. The CDR3 has 14 residues. Germline V lookup: CDR1 MDHEN, CDR2 SYDVKM. J was trimmed by 5 bases and V by 5 bases; bases with no gene match: 8. The CDR3, as DNA: TGTGCCAGCAGTGAGGCGCGGGAGATTGAGACCCAGTACTTC. This gives the protein CASSEAREIETQYF.

The rearrangement uses TRBV29-1 and TRBJ1-1; possibly TRBD1 for D (6 bases). V lost 1 base, J lost 6 bases, and 12 bases lay in between. Germline CDR1 reads SQVTM; CDR2 reads ANQGSEA. This CDR3 spans 13 amino acids. The CDR3 spells CSVEGIGQPEAFF. The CDR3 nucleotides are TGCAGCGTTGAAGGAATTGGACAGCCTGAAGCTTTCTTT.